The 7 T cell receptor beta chains presented below share a single source sample, sequenced in a study of T cell responses to AZD1222 COVID-19 vaccine. Using immunoSEQ multiplex PCR, the repertoire was profiled, and TCRdb retains in-frame clones only, with some absent. The data show 95,000 to 150,000 clones, over 75% seen once. The sequences come from peripheral blood, collected on day 0 of AZD1222 vaccination. Receptor source: an adult in good health.

V is TRBV5-8 and J is TRBJ1-5; D remains ambiguous. This CDR3 is built from 16 residues. V gave up 0 bases and J gave up 0 bases, with 10 bases separating them. The germline V gene encodes CDR1 SGHTS and CDR2 YDEGEE. The CDR3 reads CASSLGRGPSNQPQHF. The CDR3 nucleotides are TGTGCCAGCAGCTTGGGAAGAGGCCCTAGCAATCAGCCCCAGCATTTT.

The chain couples TRBV19 to TRBJ1-5; 9 bases fit TRBD1. CDR3 length: 15 residues. Trimming at V came to 3 bases and at J to 4 bases, leaving 4 bases not matched to a gene. Per the germline V gene, CDR1 is LNHDA and CDR2 is SQIVND (reference sequence). The CDR3 is CASSIRGTGNQPQHF. CDR3 DNA: TGTGCCAGTAGTATTCGGGGGACAGGGAATCAGCCCCAGCATTTT.

V gene TRBV25-1 combines with J gene TRBJ2-2; 13 bases match TRBD2. Unmatched junction bases numbered 3, after V lost 3 bases and J lost 2 bases. The CDR3 contains 17 residues. CDR1 and CDR2 (germline): MGHDK, SYGVNS. CDR3 protein: CASSDPGLAGNTGELFF. DNA for the CDR3: TGTGCCAGCAGTGACCCGGGACTAGCGGGAAACACCGGGGAGCTGTTTTTT. The full variable domain, its missing parts supplied by reference TRBV25-1 and TRBJ2-2, is EADIYQTPRYLVIGTGKKITLECSQTMGHDKMYWYQQDPGMELHLIHYSYGVNSTEKGDLSSESTVSRIRTEHFPLTLESARPSHTSQYLCASSDPGLAGNTGELFFGEGSRLTVL.

The V call is TRBV2, the J call TRBJ2-5; 7 nucleotides match TRBD1. The CDR3 length is 14 residues. J lost 1 base, V lost 2 bases, and 1 base had no gene match. Germline V lookup: CDR1 SNHLY, CDR2 FYNNEI. This chain's CDR3 is CASSERTGQETQYF. CDR3 DNA sequence: TGTGCCAGCAGTGAAAGGACAGGCCAAGAGACCCAGTACTTC.

The CDR3 DNA is TGTGCCAGCAGTTTCTTGGGAAGCCGGCCCCAGCATTTT. This sequence encodes CASSFLGSRPQHF. The chain links TRBV28 to TRBJ1-5, with no clear D. Germline V CDR1 and CDR2: MDHEN, SYDVKM. This CDR3 is built from 13 residues. With 3 bases removed from V and 9 bases from J, the gap between germline ends came to 12 bases.

The rearrangement joins TRBV18 to TRBJ2-1, with D hard to call. V was shortened by 6 bases and J by 7 bases, with 16 bases between the two germline ends. From germline, CDR1 is KGHSH and CDR2 LQKENI. CDR3 length: 14 residues. Here the CDR3 DNA reads TGTGCCAGCTCCCCTATCACCCTCGGGAATGAGCAGTTCTTC. It encodes CASSPITLGNEQFF.

This clone was counted a few times. The DNA of the CDR3 is TGTGCCAGTAGTTTAGGGGGCGTGAACACTGAAGCTTTCTTT. Translating it yields CASSLGGVNTEAFF. The chain couples TRBV19 to TRBJ1-1, with 7 bases identical to TRBD1. CDR1 LNHDA and CDR2 SQIVND come from the germline V gene (reference sequence). V was clipped by 5 bases and J by 0 bases; unmatched bases: 3. The CDR3 runs 14 residues. The variable domain in full, completed from reference TRBV19 and TRBJ1-1, reads DGGITQSPKYLFRKEGQNVTLSCEQNLNHDAMYWYRQDPGQGLRLIYYSQIVNDFQKGDIAEGYSVSREKKESFPLTVTSAQKNPTAFYLCASSLGGVNTEAFFGQGTRLTVV.